The 25 T cell receptor beta chains below were found in one sample sequenced in a study of T cell clusters in autoimmune cytopenias. Some 34,000 genome equivalents of blood DNA were amplified for TRB. TRB rearrangements were amplified by touch-down multiplex PCR with mixed TRB-A/B primers. From its re-call of the multiplex PCR reads, TCRdb lists each CDR3 protein once, without DNA. The specimen's table records fewer than 5,500 distinct CDR3 sequences. These same records also appear under a second study, on T cell repertoires in aging, cancer and after chemotherapy.

Material for sequencing was peripheral blood. These receptors were taken from a human donor in good health.

The chain uses TRBV2 and TRBJ1-2; absent DNA, TCRdb's TRBD1 call cannot be checked. This CDR3 is 13 amino acids long. Per germline, CDR1 SNHLY and CDR2 FYNNEI. The CDR3 spells CASIKDKSYGYTF.

Judged by frequency, this clonotype is medium-sized. The rearrangement uses TRBV12-3 or TRBV12-4 and TRBJ2-1. This CDR3 is built from 12 residues. CDR3 loop: CASSLTRDEQFF.

The chain combines TRBV28 with TRBJ2-5; as DNA is missing, the TRBD1 call by TCRdb cannot be tested. Germline-derived CDR1 and CDR2 are MDHEN and SYDVKM. The CDR3 length is 13 residues. CDR3 region: CASHETGRETQYF. The entire variable domain, with the rest obtained from reference TRBV28 and TRBJ2-5, is as follows: DVKVTQSSRYLVKRTGEKVFLECVQDMDHENMFWYRQDPGLGLRLIYFSYDVKMKEKGDIPEGYSVSREKKERFSLILESASTNQTSMYLCASHETGRETQYFGPGTRLLVL.

V is TRBV4-2 and J is TRBJ1-1; as DNA is missing, the TRBD1 call by TCRdb cannot be tested. The CDR3 totals 15 residues. CDR1 is LGHNA and CDR2 is YNFKEQ in the germline V gene. CDR3 sequence: CASSQVGGMNTEAFF.

The chain combines TRBV20-1 with TRBJ1-2; TCRdb's D gene call, TRBD1, goes unchecked for lack of DNA. The CDR3 sequence is 12 residues long. Per the germline V gene, CDR1 is DFQATT and CDR2 is SNEGSKA (reference sequence). The chain's CDR3 is CSVTMTGTGYTF.

The chain joins TRBV14 to TRBJ1-2; TCRdb proposes TRBD1, but this gene call is untestable without DNA. The CDR3 contains 12 residues. Germline values: CDR1 SGHDN, CDR2 FVKESK. Here the CDR3 reads CASSQIQSTCHF. Based on the CDR3 plus reference TRBV14 and TRBJ1-2, the full variable domain is EAGVTQFPSHSVIEKGQTVTLRCDPISGHDNLYWYRRVMGKEIKFLLHFVKESKQDESGMPNNRFLAERTGGTYSTLKVQPAELEDSGVYFCASSQIQSTCHFGSGTRLTVV.

The chain combines TRBV5-1 with TRBJ2-3; TCRdb selects TRBD2, and the lack of DNA leaves this call unchecked. The CDR3 runs to 16 residues. Germline V gene lookup returns CDR1 SGHRS and CDR2 YFSETQ. The CDR3 loop is CASSLEVGGPGDTQYF.

This clonotype is classed as medium-sized by frequency. The chain carries TRBV19 and TRBJ2-6; the D gene TCRdb calls, TRBD1, cannot be checked with no DNA. Germline loops: CDR1 LNHDA, CDR2 SQIVND (reference sequence). The CDR3 runs to 15 residues. CDR3 residues: CASSLGGAGANVLTF.

The chain combines TRBV30 with TRBJ1-1; TCRdb names TRBD1, which stays unverified in the absence of DNA. This CDR3 is 13 amino acids long. Germline-derived CDR1 and CDR2 are GTSNPN and SVGIG (reference sequence). Here the CDR3 reads CAWSVGPYTEAFF.

The chain couples TRBV5-4 to TRBJ2-5; as DNA is missing, the TRBD1 call by TCRdb cannot be tested. Germline lookup yields CDR1 SGHNT and CDR2 YYREEE (reference sequence). The length of the CDR3 is 14 residues. CDR3 loop: CASSLSGLGETQYF.

The J gene is TRBJ1-1, the V gene TRBV6-4; the D call of TRBD1 rests on TCRdb alone, since no DNA is present to check it. The CDR3 sequence is 13 residues long. Per the germline V gene, CDR1 is MRHNA and CDR2 is SNTAGT. CDR3 amino acids: CASSDSSRDRAFF.

By frequency, this clonotype registers medium-sized (0.01 to 0.1%). The gene calls are TRBV19 and TRBJ2-6; as DNA is missing, the TRBD1 call by TCRdb cannot be tested. Germline lookup yields CDR1 LNHDA and CDR2 SQIVND (reference sequence). The CDR3 runs to 15 residues. CDR3 sequence reads: CACLDGASGANVLTF.

The CDR3 is CASSLDRAPGGYTF. The rearrangement links TRBV5-5 to TRBJ1-2; TCRdb proposes TRBD1, but this gene call is untestable without DNA. In germline, CDR1 is SGHKS, CDR2 YYEKEE (reference sequence). The CDR3 is 14 residues long.

This clonotype shows up as medium-sized by frequency. The gene calls are TRBV18 and TRBJ2-7. The CDR3 covers 14 residues. Germline V gene lookup returns CDR1 KGHSH and CDR2 LQKENI. Here the CDR3 reads CASSPSQSVYEQYF.

The rearrangement joins TRBV7-6 to TRBJ2-2; TCRdb's D gene call, TRBD2, goes unchecked for lack of DNA. CDR1 is SGHVS, CDR2 FNYEAQ, per germline. The CDR3 has 14 residues. CDR3 region: CASRKRLASGELFF. Complete variable domain (other parts from reference TRBV7-6 and TRBJ2-2): GAGVSQSPRYKVTKRGQDVALRCDPISGHVSLYWYRQALGQGPEFLTYFNYEAQQDKSGLPNDRFSAERPEGSISTLTIQRTEQRDSAMYRCASRKRLASGELFFGEGSRLTVL.

The chain employs TRBV20-1 and TRBJ1-3; TCRdb reports TRBD1, a call that lacks DNA to check it against. CDR3 length equals 15 residues. Germline CDR1 DFQATT, CDR2 SNEGSKA (reference sequence). CDR3 loop: CSARGGDLGGNTIYF.

V and J are TRBV6-6 and TRBJ1-4; TCRdb lists TRBD1, though no DNA is available to test this call. The CDR3 spans 17 residues. CDR1 and CDR2 from the germline V gene are MNHNY and SVGAGI (reference sequence). This CDR3 reads CASGYTTDRGGREKLFF.

The chain employs TRBV20-1 and TRBJ2-2; TCRdb gives TRBD2 as the D gene, but with no DNA this cannot be confirmed. In germline, CDR1 is DFQATT, CDR2 SNEGSKA (reference sequence). This CDR3 comprises 17 residues. The CDR3 sequence: CSARDLASGRDTGELFF.

Considering frequency, this clonotype is medium-sized (0.01 to 0.1%). The CDR3 is CASSFGQGGTDTQYF. The V and J genes are TRBV7-6 and TRBJ2-3; TCRdb indicates TRBD1, and absent DNA this call remains unverified. From germline, CDR1 is SGHVS and CDR2 FNYEAQ. The CDR3 spans 15 residues.

Considering frequency, this clonotype is medium-sized (0.01 to 0.1%). The V call is TRBV18, the J call TRBJ1-5. The CDR3 totals 13 residues. CDR1 and CDR2 from the germline V gene are KGHSH and LQKENI. CDR3 loop: CASSMDRNQPQHF.

The V and J genes are TRBV10-3 and TRBJ1-1; TCRdb gives TRBD1 as the D gene, but with no DNA this cannot be confirmed. The CDR3 length is 12 residues. CDR1 is ENHRY and CDR2 is SYGVKD in the germline V gene. CDR3 sequence: CAITTGSTEAFF.

The chain combines TRBV20-1 with TRBJ1-6; checking the TCRdb D call of TRBD1 is not possible without DNA. The CDR3 contains 14 residues. CDR1 is DFQATT and CDR2 is SNEGSKA in the germline V gene (reference sequence). CDR3 sequence: CSASPPLAGSPLHF.

This clonotype is labeled medium-sized based on frequency. V and J are TRBV19 and TRBJ1-4. Germline CDR1 reads LNHDA; CDR2 reads SQIVND (reference sequence). This CDR3 has 13 amino acids. This chain's CDR3 is CASSTGGNEKLFF.

This clonotype shows up as medium-sized by frequency. The chain is built from TRBV5-1 and TRBJ2-2. The CDR3 is 11 residues long. In germline, CDR1 is SGHRS, CDR2 YFSETQ. The CDR3 sequence is CASSLVRELFF.

This clonotype counts as medium-sized by frequency. The genes are TRBV11-1 and TRBJ2-5. The CDR3 length is 15 residues. Germline CDR1 SGHAT, CDR2 FQDESV (reference sequence). The CDR3 sequence: CASSSHGQYQETQYF.